The clone carrying this TCR beta chain has only a few counts. This sample was taken from a study of blood T cells in healthy people across ages. Using a J-beta primer mix together with a sample-barcoded 5' primer, a second PCR was run for about 6 to 12 cycles. TCRdb re-called the 5' RACE reads with MiXCR, one entry per CDR3 protein. This sample yields 550,000 to 800,000 distinct CDR3 sequences, of which around 20% are seen a single time; roughly 3.6% belongs to the top ten. The ends were cut back, 2 bases at V and 0 bases at J, with 7 bases in the middle. Germline CDR1 reads MNHEY; CDR2 reads SMNVEV (reference sequence). This CDR3 is 15 amino acids long.

Source material: blood. The chain recombines TRBV27 with TRBJ1-4; D ambiguous. The TCR was taken from a man aged 70-80 years in good health. The DNA of the CDR3 is TGTGCCAGCAGTTTACGGACTACAACTAATGAAAAACTGTTTTTT. Translated, it gives CASSLRTTTNEKLFF.